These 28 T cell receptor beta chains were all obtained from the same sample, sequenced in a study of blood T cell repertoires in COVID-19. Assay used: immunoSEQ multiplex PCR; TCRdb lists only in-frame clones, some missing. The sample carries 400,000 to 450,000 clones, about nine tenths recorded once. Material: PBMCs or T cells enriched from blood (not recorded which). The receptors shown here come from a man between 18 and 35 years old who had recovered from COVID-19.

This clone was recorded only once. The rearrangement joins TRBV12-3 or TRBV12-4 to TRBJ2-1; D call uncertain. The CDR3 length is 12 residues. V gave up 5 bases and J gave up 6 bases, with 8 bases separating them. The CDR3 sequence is CASSPESNEQFF. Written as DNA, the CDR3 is TGTGCCAGCAGTCCCGAGAGCAATGAGCAGTTCTTC.

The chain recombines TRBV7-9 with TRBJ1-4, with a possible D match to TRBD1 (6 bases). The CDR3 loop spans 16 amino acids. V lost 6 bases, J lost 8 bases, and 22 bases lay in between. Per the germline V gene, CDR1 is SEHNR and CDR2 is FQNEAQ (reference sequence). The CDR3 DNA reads TGTGCCAGCAGTTACGGGGGGCAGGTTGGTCGCGAAAAACTGTTTTTT. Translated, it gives CASSYGGQVGREKLFF.

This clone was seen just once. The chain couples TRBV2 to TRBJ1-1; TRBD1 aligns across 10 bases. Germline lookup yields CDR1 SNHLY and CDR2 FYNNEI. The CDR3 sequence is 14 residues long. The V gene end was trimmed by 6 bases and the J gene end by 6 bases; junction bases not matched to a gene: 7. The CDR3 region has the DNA TGTGCCAGCAGGGCTGACAGGGGGCGAGCTGAAGCTTTCTTT. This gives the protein CASRADRGRAEAFF.

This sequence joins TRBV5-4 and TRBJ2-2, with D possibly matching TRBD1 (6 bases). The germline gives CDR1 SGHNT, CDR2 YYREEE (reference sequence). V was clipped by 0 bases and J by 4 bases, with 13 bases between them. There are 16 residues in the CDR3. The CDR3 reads CASSLGVGAATGELFF. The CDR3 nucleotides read TGTGCCAGCAGCTTGGGTGTGGGGGCGGCCACCGGGGAGCTGTTTTTT.

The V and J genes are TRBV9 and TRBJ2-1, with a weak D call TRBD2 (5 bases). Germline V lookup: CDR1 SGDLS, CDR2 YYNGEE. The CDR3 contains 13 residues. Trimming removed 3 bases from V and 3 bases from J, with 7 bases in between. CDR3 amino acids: CASSALGYNEQFF. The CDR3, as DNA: TGTGCCAGCAGCGCACTAGGCTACAATGAGCAGTTCTTC.

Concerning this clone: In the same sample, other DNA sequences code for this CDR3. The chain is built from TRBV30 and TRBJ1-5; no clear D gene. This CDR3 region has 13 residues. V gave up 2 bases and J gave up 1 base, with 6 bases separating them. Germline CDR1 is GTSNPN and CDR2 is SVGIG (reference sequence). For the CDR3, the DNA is TGTGCCTGGAGTCAGAACAGCAATCAGCCCCAGCATTTT. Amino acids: CAWSQNSNQPQHF.

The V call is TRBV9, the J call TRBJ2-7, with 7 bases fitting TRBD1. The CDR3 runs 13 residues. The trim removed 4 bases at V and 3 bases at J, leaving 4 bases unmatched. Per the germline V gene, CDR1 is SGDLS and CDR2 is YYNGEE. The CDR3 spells CASSHGQDYEQYF. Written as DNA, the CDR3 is TGTGCCAGCAGCCATGGACAGGACTACGAGCAGTACTTC. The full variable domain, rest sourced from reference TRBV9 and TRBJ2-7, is DSGVTQTPKHLITATGQRVTLRCSPRSGDLSVYWYQQSLDQGLQFLIQYYNGEERAKGNILERFSAQQFPDLHSELNLSSLELGDSALYFCASSHGQDYEQYFGPGTRLTVT.

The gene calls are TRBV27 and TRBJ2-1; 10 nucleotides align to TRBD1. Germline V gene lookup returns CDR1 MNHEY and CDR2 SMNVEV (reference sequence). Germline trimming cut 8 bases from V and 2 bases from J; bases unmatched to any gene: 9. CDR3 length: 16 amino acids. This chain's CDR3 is CASSPGDRGTYNEQFF. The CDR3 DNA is TGTGCCAGCTCGCCAGGGGACAGGGGCACCTACAATGAGCAGTTCTTC.

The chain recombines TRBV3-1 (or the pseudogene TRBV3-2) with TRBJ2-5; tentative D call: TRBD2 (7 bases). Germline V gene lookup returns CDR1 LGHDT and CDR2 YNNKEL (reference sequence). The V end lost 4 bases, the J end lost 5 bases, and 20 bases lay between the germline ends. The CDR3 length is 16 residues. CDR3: CASSLRPGGGLETQYF. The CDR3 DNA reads TGTGCCAGCAGCCTCCGACCTGGGGGGGGGCTTGAGACCCAGTACTTC.

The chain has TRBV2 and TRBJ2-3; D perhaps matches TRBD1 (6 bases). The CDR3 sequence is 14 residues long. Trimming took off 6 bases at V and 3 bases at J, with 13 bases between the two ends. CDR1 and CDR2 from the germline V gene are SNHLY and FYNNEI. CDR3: CASRRGFLTDTQYF. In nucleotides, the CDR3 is TGTGCCAGCAGAAGGGGGTTTTTAACAGATACGCAGTATTTT.

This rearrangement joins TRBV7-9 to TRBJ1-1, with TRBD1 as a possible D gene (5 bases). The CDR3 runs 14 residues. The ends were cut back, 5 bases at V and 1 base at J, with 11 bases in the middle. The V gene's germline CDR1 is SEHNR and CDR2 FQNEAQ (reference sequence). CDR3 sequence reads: CASSPGLRNTEAFF. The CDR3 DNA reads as TGTGCCAGCAGCCCGGGACTTCGGAACACTGAAGCTTTCTTT.

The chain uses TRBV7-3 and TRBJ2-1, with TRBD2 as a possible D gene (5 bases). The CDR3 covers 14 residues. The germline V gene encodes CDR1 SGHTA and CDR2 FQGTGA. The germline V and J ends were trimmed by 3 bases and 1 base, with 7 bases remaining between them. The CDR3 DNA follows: TGTGCCAGCAGCTTGACGGGGTCCTACAATGAGCAGTTCTTC. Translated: CASSLTGSYNEQFF.

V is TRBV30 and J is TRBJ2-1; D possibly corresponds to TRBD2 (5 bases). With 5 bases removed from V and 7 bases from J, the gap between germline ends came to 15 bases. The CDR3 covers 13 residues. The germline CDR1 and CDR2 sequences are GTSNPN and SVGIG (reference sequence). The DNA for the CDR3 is TGTGCCTGGGGAGGTGTCACCGGGAATGAGCAGTTCTTC. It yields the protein CAWGGVTGNEQFF.

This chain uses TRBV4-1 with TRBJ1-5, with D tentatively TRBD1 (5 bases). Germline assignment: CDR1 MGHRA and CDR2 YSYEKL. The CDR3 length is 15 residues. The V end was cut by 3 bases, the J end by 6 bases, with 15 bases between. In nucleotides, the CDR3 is TGCGCCAGCAGCCACGTCAGGGTCCGAGGTCAGCCCCAGCATTTT. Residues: CASSHVRVRGQPQHF.

CDR3 loop: CASSPGTANEKLFF. The CDR3 nucleotides read TGTGCCAGCAGTCCCGGGACAGCAAATGAAAAACTGTTTTTT. The chain joins TRBV2 to TRBJ1-4; TRBD1 matches at 7 bases. Germline-derived CDR1 and CDR2 are SNHLY and FYNNEI. The CDR3 spans 14 residues. V lost 5 bases to trimming and J lost 5 bases; unmatched junction nucleotides: 5.

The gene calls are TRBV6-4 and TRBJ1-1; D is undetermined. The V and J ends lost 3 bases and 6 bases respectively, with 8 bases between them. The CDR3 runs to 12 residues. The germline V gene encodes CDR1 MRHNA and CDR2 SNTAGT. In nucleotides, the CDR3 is TGTGCCAGCAGTGAGGGCGTTTCTGAAGCTTTCTTT. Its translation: CASSEGVSEAFF.

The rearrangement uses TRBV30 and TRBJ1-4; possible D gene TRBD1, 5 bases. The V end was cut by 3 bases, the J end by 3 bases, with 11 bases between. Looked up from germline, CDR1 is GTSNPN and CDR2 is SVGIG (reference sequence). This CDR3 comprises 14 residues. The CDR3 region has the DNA TGTGCCTGGAGCTCAGGGATATCTAATGAAAAACTGTTTTTT. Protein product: CAWSSGISNEKLFF.

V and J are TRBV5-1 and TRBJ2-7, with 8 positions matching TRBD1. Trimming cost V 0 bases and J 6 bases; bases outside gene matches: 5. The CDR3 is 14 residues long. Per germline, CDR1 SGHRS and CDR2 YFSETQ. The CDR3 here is CASSLAGGASEQYF. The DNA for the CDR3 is TGCGCCAGCAGCTTGGCAGGGGGCGCGTCCGAGCAGTACTTC. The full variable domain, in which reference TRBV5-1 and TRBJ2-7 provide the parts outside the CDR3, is KAGVTQTPRYLIKTRGQQVTLSCSPISGHRSVSWYQQTPGQGLQFLFEYFSETQRNKGNFPGRFSGRQFSNSRSEMNVSTLELGDSALYLCASSLAGGASEQYFGPGTRLTVT.

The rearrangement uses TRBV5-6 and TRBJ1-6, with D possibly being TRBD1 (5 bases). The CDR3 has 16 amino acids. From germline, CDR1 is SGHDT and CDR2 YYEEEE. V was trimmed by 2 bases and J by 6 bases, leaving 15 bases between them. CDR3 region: CASSFGGGRPNSPLHF. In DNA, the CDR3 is TGTGCCAGCAGCTTCGGTGGGGGGAGGCCTAATTCACCCCTCCACTTT.

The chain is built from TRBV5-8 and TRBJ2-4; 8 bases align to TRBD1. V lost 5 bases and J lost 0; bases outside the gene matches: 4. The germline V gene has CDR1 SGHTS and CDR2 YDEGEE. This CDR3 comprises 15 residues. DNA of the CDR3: TGTGCCAGCAGGGCGACAGGGGTAGCCAAAAACATTCAGTACTTC. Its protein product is CASRATGVAKNIQYF.

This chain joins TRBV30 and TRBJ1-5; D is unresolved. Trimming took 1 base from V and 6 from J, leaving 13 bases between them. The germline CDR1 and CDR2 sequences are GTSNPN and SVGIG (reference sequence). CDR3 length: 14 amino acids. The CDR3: CAWSALGNGQPQHF. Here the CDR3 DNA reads TGTGCCTGGAGTGCTCTAGGTAATGGTCAGCCCCAGCATTTT.

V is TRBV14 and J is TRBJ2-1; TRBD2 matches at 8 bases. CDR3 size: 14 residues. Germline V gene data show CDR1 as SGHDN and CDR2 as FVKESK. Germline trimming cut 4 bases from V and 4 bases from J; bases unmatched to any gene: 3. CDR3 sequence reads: CASSPGLAYNEQFF. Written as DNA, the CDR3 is TGTGCCAGCAGCCCAGGACTAGCTTACAATGAGCAGTTCTTC.

CDR3 nucleotides: TGTGCCAGTAGGCCGCTAGCGGGAAACGGTGAGCAGTTCTTC. Amino acid sequence: CASRPLAGNGEQFF. The chain employs TRBV19 and TRBJ2-1; the match to TRBD2 covers 9 bases. There are 14 residues in the CDR3. The V and J ends lost 6 bases and 9 bases, in that order; junction bases with no gene match: 9. Looked up from germline, CDR1 is LNHDA and CDR2 is SQIVND (reference sequence). Drawing the rest from reference TRBV19 and TRBJ2-1, the complete variable domain is DGGITQSPKYLFRKEGQNVTLSCEQNLNHDAMYWYRQDPGQGLRLIYYSQIVNDFQKGDIAEGYSVSREKKESFPLTVTSAQKNPTAFYLCASRPLAGNGEQFFGPGTRLTVL.

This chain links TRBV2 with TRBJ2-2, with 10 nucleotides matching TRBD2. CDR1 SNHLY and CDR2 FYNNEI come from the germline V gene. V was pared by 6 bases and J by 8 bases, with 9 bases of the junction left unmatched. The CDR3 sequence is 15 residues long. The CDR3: CASRTGTSATGELFF. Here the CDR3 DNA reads TGTGCCAGCAGAACCGGGACTAGCGCCACAGGGGAGCTGTTTTTT.

The CDR3 loop reads CASSQRGLNEQFF. The CDR3, as DNA: TGTGCCAGCAGCCAGCGGGGGCTTAATGAGCAGTTCTTC. The chain combines TRBV12-3 or TRBV12-4 with TRBJ2-1, with 8 nucleotides matching TRBD2. Unmatched junction bases numbered 5, after V lost 6 bases and J lost 7 bases. CDR3 size: 13 residues.

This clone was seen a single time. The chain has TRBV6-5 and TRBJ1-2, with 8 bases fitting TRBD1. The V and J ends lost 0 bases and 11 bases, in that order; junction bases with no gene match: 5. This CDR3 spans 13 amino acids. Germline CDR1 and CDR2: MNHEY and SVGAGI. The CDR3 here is CASSYSWTGTYTF. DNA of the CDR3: TGTGCCAGCAGTTACTCCTGGACAGGGACTTACACCTTC.

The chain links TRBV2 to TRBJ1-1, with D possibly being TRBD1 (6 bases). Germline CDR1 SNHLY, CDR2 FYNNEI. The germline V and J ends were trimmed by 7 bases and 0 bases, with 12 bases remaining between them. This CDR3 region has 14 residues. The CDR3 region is CASIRTDMNTEAFF. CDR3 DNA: TGTGCCAGCATTCGGACAGATATGAACACTGAAGCTTTCTTT.

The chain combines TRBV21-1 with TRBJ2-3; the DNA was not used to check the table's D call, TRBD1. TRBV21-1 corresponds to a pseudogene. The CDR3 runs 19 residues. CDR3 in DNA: TGTGCCAGCAGCGAAAGGCAATCCGAGGGGGCCTCTAGCACAGATACGCAGTATTTT. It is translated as CASSERQSEGASSTDTQYF.